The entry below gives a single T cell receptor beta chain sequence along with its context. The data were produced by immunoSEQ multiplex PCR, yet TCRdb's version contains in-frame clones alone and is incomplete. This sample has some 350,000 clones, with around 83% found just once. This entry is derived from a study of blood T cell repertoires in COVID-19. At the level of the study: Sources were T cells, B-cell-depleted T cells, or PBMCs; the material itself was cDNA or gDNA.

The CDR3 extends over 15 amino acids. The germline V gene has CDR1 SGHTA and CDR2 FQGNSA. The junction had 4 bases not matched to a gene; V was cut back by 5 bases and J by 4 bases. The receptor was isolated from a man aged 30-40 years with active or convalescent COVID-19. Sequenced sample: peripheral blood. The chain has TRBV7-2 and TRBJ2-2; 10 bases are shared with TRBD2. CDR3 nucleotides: TGTGCCAGCAGCGGCAGGACTAGCGGCACCGGGGAGCTGTTTTTT. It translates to CASSGRTSGTGELFF.